The 29 T cell receptor beta chains in this list originate from one sample, sequenced in a study of T cells in Graves' hyperthyroidism and ophthalmopathy. Researchers took RNA transcripts and amplified the TCR beta CDR3 regions from them. The study used the HTBI primer set for a first-round RT-PCR of the TCR CDR3. TCRdb itself ran the multiplex PCR reads through MiXCR, one entry per CDR3 protein. The data contain about 550,000 distinct CDR3 sequences, more than 20% of them seen just once; the ten biggest clones take up about 26%. Material: blood. These receptors originate from a man aged 18 to 29 with Graves' hyperthyroidism.

This clonotype was seen repeatedly, ten times or more. This chain connects TRBV6-2 or TRBV6-3 to TRBJ2-4, with D uncertain. The V gene's germline CDR1 is MNHEY and CDR2 SVGEGT. The CDR3 runs 20 residues. Trimming stripped 2 bases from V and 0 bases from J, with 23 bases between. This CDR3 is CASSYRRTDSLNLAKNIQYF. CDR3 coding DNA: TGTGCCAGCAGTTACCGCCGAACGGATTCTCTCAATCTAGCCAAAAACATTCAGTACTTC.

As concerns this clonotype: This may come from a read error, since a much larger clone is one base off. CDR3 nucleotide sequence: TGTGCCAGCAGTGAAAACAGGATGAACACTGAAGCTTTCTTT. This encodes CASSENRMNTEAFF. J is TRBJ1-1 and V is TRBV6-1; a weak D match, TRBD1 (5 bases). V was cut by 2 bases and J by 0 bases, with 7 bases left in between. Germline lookup yields CDR1 MNHNS and CDR2 SASEGT. This CDR3 has 14 residues.

This clonotype appeared many times. The gene calls are TRBV28 and TRBJ2-5; 8 bases line up with TRBD1. Germline V gene sequence: CDR1 MDHEN, CDR2 SYDVKM. Trimming removed 4 bases from V and 4 bases from J; junction bases left unmatched: 5. CDR3 size: 14 residues. The CDR3 DNA reads as TGTGCCAGCAGTTCATACAGGGGGGCAGAGACCCAGTACTTC. Encoded protein: CASSSYRGAETQYF.

This clonotype appeared a few times. The J gene is TRBJ2-3, the V gene TRBV27; 8 bases align to TRBD1. V lost 5 bases and J lost 1; bases outside the gene matches: 11. The CDR3 has 17 residues. Germline assignment: CDR1 MNHEY and CDR2 SMNVEV (reference sequence). The CDR3: CASSTHRTGIGTDTQYF. CDR3 nucleotide sequence: TGTGCCAGCAGTACCCATCGGACAGGGATAGGCACAGATACGCAGTATTTT.

This sequence joins TRBV28 and TRBJ2-7; D call uncertain. Trimming removed 3 bases at V and 4 bases at J, with 16 bases between. The CDR3 is 15 amino acids. CDR1 MDHEN and CDR2 SYDVKM come from the germline V gene. The CDR3 nucleotides are TGTGCCAGCAGTTTTCCACGAACGGGTTTGTACGAGCAGTACTTC. Residues: CASSFPRTGLYEQYF.

The table lists this clonotype with many counts. The J gene is TRBJ1-5, the V gene TRBV20-1; D remains unclear. The CDR3 is 13 residues long. V gave up 3 bases and J gave up 2 bases, with 8 bases separating them. Germline CDR1 and CDR2: DFQATT and SNEGSKA (reference sequence). Here the CDR3 reads CSASVGGNQPQHF. The CDR3 region has the DNA TGCAGTGCTAGTGTCGGGGGCAATCAGCCCCAGCATTTT.

This clonotype was counted ten times or more. The rearrangement joins TRBV6-5 to TRBJ1-3; D gene ambiguous. Trimming left V 0 bases short and J 4 bases short, with 7 bases between. Germline assignment: CDR1 MNHEY and CDR2 SVGAGI. This CDR3 is 14 amino acids long. As DNA, the CDR3 is TGTGCCAGCAGTTACTCAAGTAGGGGAAACACCATATATTTT. Amino acids: CASSYSSRGNTIYF.

This chain joins TRBV28 and TRBJ2-5; 11 bases are shared with TRBD2. The germline V gene has CDR1 MDHEN and CDR2 SYDVKM. This CDR3 contains 16 residues. V lost 5 bases to trimming and J lost 6 bases; unmatched junction nucleotides: 11. The CDR3 DNA reads TGTGCCAGCAGTACGCCCGGGACTAGCGGCATCAAGACCCAGTACTTC. It is translated as CASSTPGTSGIKTQYF.

The chain uses TRBV28 and TRBJ1-2, with 10 bases aligning to TRBD1. The V gene end was trimmed by 4 bases and the J gene end by 6 bases; junction bases not matched to a gene: 8. CDR3 length: 15 residues. Germline CDR1 reads MDHEN; CDR2 reads SYDVKM. The CDR3 bases are TGTGCCAGCAGTTCATTTGACAGGGGGCGAAATGGCTACACCTTC. This codes for CASSSFDRGRNGYTF.

In its sample, this clonotype was seen a few times. The CDR3 sequence: CASISSWGSPYGYTF. Here the CDR3 DNA reads TGTGCCAGCATTTCCTCCTGGGGATCACCTTATGGCTACACCTTC. The J gene is TRBJ1-2, the V gene TRBV12-3 or TRBV12-4; D gene unclear. Trimming shortened V by 7 bases and J by 5 bases, and 20 bases separated the two germline ends. The CDR3 length is 15 residues.

This clonotype appeared a few times. This chain uses TRBV28 with TRBJ1-6; the D is unclear. Germline loops: CDR1 MDHEN, CDR2 SYDVKM. V was cut by 8 bases and J by 8 bases, with 7 bases left in between. CDR3 size: 11 residues. The CDR3 DNA reads TGTGCCAGCTCAAGGGATTCACCCCTCCACTTT. It yields the protein CASSRDSPLHF.

The table lists this clonotype with many counts. The rearrangement joins TRBV4-2 to TRBJ1-1; D uncertain. V was trimmed by 2 bases and J by 3 bases, leaving 13 bases between them. There are 15 residues in the CDR3. Germline V gene lookup returns CDR1 LGHNA and CDR2 YNFKEQ. The CDR3 reads CASSQPVVEDTEAFF. DNA of the CDR3: TGTGCCAGCAGCCAACCCGTCGTGGAGGACACTGAAGCTTTCTTT.

This clonotype appeared a few times. This chain uses TRBV5-6 with TRBJ2-7, with TRBD1 matching 7 bases. After removal of 1 base from V and 5 bases from J, the junction contained 6 bases not matched to a gene. CDR1 is SGHDT and CDR2 is YYEEEE in the germline V gene. The CDR3 sequence is 14 residues long. DNA for the CDR3: TGTGCCAGCAGCTTGAGGTACAGGGGCGACGAGCAGTACTTC. It codes for CASSLRYRGDEQYF.

This sequence joins TRBV6-5 and TRBJ1-1; D uncertain. The CDR3 totals 12 residues. Germline CDR1 is MNHEY and CDR2 is SVGAGI. Trimming took 0 bases from V and 6 from J, leaving 5 bases between them. The CDR3 bases are TGTGCCAGCAGTTACTCGACGCCTGAAGCTTTCTTT. It translates to CASSYSTPEAFF.

This clonotype was recorded at least ten times. This chain uses TRBV27 with TRBJ2-7; maybe TRBD2 (5 bases). V lost 4 bases, J lost 3 bases, and 10 bases lay in between. Germline CDR1 and CDR2: MNHEY and SMNVEV (reference sequence). This CDR3 comprises 13 residues. The CDR3 DNA sequence: TGTGCCAGCAGTTCGGGGTCTAACTACGAGCAGTACTTC. Encoded protein: CASSSGSNYEQYF.

V gene TRBV30 combines with J gene TRBJ2-2, with TRBD1 identical over 7 bases. V dropped 2 bases and J dropped 6; count of bases not matched to a gene: 3. Per the germline V gene, CDR1 is GTSNPN and CDR2 is SVGIG (reference sequence). The CDR3 loop spans 13 amino acids. The CDR3: CAWSTGDAGELFF. CDR3 sequence (DNA): TGTGCCTGGAGTACAGGGGATGCCGGGGAGCTGTTTTTT. The complete variable domain, with remaining parts taken from reference TRBV30 and TRBJ2-2, reads SQTIHQWPATLVQPVGSPLSLECTVEGTSNPNLYWYRQAAGRGLQLLFYSVGIGQISSEVPQNLSASRPQDRQFILSSKKLLLSDSGFYLCAWSTGDAGELFFGEGSRLTVL.

This clonotype was detected ten times or more. V usage is TRBV4-2 and J usage is TRBJ1-2, with 8 bases fitting TRBD1. The CDR3 covers 15 residues. CDR1 is LGHNA, CDR2 YNFKEQ, per germline. V shed 7 bases, J shed 4 bases, and the junction held 11 bases outside the gene matches. The CDR3 DNA sequence: TGTGCCAGCACCCGTCAAGGACAGGGAGGCTATGGCTACACCTTC. Amino acid sequence: CASTRQGQGGYGYTF.

The table lists this clonotype with many counts. The rearrangement joins TRBV24-1 to TRBJ2-3; D is ambiguous. The germline V and J ends were trimmed by 3 bases and 4 bases, with 13 bases remaining between them. The CDR3 spans 15 residues. Germline CDR1 reads KGHDR; CDR2 reads SFDVKD. In nucleotides, the CDR3 is TGTGCCACCAGTGATCCGGGCCGCGAACCAGATACGCAGTATTTT. It codes for CATSDPGREPDTQYF.

The chain couples TRBV12-3 or TRBV12-4 to TRBJ1-5, with D tentatively TRBD1 (5 bases). This CDR3 has 15 amino acids. Trimming pared 2 bases from V and 6 bases from J, leaving 14 bases between. The CDR3 here is CASSLTAGRAQPQHF. DNA of the CDR3: TGTGCCAGCAGTTTAACGGCAGGGAGAGCTCAGCCCCAGCATTTT.

This clonotype showed up many times. The chain is built from TRBV27 and TRBJ2-5, with 11 bases that match TRBD2. Germline V lookup: CDR1 MNHEY, CDR2 SMNVEV (reference sequence). There are 15 residues in the CDR3. V lost 5 bases to trimming and J lost 1 base; unmatched junction nucleotides: 3. Here the CDR3 reads CASSMLAGGQETQYF. The CDR3, as DNA: TGTGCCAGCAGTATGCTAGCGGGGGGCCAAGAGACCCAGTACTTC.

This clonotype was counted many times. The chain carries TRBV6-5 and TRBJ1-2; D gene ambiguous. CDR3 length: 11 amino acids. Germline V gene data show CDR1 as MNHEY and CDR2 as SVGAGI. Trimming took 7 bases from V and 5 from J, leaving 8 bases between them. For the CDR3, the DNA is TGTGCCAGCACGCCCCGTTATGGCTACACCTTC. It codes for CASTPRYGYTF.

Points on this clonotype: A read error may account for a junction end that differs from germline. The chain recombines TRBV7-8 with TRBJ1-2; no firm D call. Germline values: CDR1 SGHVS, CDR2 FQNEAQ. The CDR3 covers 14 residues. This CDR3 reads CTSSLGRQKNGYTF. Written as DNA, the CDR3 is TGTACCAGCAGCTTAGGGCGGCAGAAAAATGGCTACACCTTC.

This clonotype came up many times. The genes are TRBV6-5 and TRBJ2-5; D is possibly TRBD2 (6 bases). Trimming took off 4 bases at V and 4 bases at J, with 13 bases between the two ends. CDR1 is MNHEY, CDR2 SVGAGI, per germline. The CDR3 length is 14 residues. Here the CDR3 reads CASSSPLGGETQYF. Here the CDR3 DNA reads TGTGCCAGCAGTTCCCCCTTGGGGGGAGAGACCCAGTACTTC.

This clonotype was counted many times. CDR3 region: CASSKTGPYGYTF. Here the CDR3 DNA reads TGTGCCAGTAGTAAAACCGGACCATATGGCTACACCTTC. The chain joins TRBV19 to TRBJ1-2, with no clear D. V was pared by 4 bases and J by 5 bases, with 11 bases between. The CDR3 extends over 13 amino acids. CDR1 and CDR2 from the germline V gene are LNHDA and SQIVND (reference sequence).

V gene TRBV2 combines with J gene TRBJ2-4, with D uncertain. In germline, CDR1 is SNHLY, CDR2 FYNNEI. Trimming stripped 5 bases from V and 9 bases from J, with 8 bases between. The CDR3 spans 11 residues. The chain's CDR3 is CASSPFGIQYF. CDR3 sequence (DNA): TGTGCCAGCAGTCCCTTTGGCATTCAGTACTTC.

The chain recombines TRBV11-2 with TRBJ1-2; 8 bases map to TRBD1. CDR3 length: 14 residues. The V gene end was trimmed by 4 bases and the J gene end by 5 bases; junction bases not matched to a gene: 6. The germline V gene has CDR1 SGHAT and CDR2 FQNNGV. CDR3 bases: TGTGCCAGCAGCTCGCCCCAGGGGGCTTATGGCTACACCTTC. It yields the protein CASSSPQGAYGYTF.

This chain links TRBV27 with TRBJ1-1; 12 bases align to TRBD1. The junction had 7 bases not matched to a gene; V was cut back by 5 bases and J by 3 bases. The CDR3 spans 16 residues. Germline CDR1 is MNHEY and CDR2 is SMNVEV (reference sequence). In DNA form, the CDR3 reads TGTGCCAGCAGTGCCCCGGGACAGGGGGCGGACACTGAAGCTTTCTTT. Its protein is CASSAPGQGADTEAFF.

The chain recombines TRBV12-3 or TRBV12-4 with TRBJ1-2; D uncertain. The V end lost 8 bases, the J end lost 1 base, and 5 bases lay between the germline ends. CDR3 length: 11 residues. The CDR3 sequence is CASGVNYGYTF. The CDR3 nucleotides are TGTGCCAGCGGGGTTAACTATGGCTACACCTTC.

This clonotype was detected ten times or more. The chain couples TRBV30 to TRBJ1-1, with D possibly matching TRBD1 (6 bases). In germline, CDR1 is GTSNPN, CDR2 SVGIG (reference sequence). With 8 bases removed from V and 0 bases from J, the gap between germline ends came to 13 bases. The CDR3 consists of 13 residues. CDR3 amino acids: CAARGTMNTEAFF. The CDR3 DNA reads as TGTGCCGCAAGGGGGACCATGAACACTGAAGCTTTCTTT. Complete variable domain (other parts from reference TRBV30 and TRBJ1-1): SQTIHQWPATLVQPVGSPLSLECTVEGTSNPNLYWYRQAAGRGLQLLFYSVGIGQISSEVPQNLSASRPQDRQFILSSKKLLLSDSGFYLCAARGTMNTEAFFGQGTRLTVV.